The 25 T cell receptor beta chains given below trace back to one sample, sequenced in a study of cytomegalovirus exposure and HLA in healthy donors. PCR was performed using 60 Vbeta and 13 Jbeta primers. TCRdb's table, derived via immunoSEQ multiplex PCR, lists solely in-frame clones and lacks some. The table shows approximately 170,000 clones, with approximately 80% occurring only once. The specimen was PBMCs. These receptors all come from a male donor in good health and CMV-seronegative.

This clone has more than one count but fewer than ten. CDR3 nucleotides: TGCGCCAGCAGCCAAGACAGCGTAAATGAAAAACTGTTTTTT. It codes for CASSQDSVNEKLFF. The V gene is TRBV4-3, the J gene TRBJ1-4; D uncertain. The V end was cut by 0 bases, the J end by 5 bases, with 7 bases between. The CDR3 sequence is 14 residues long. The germline gives CDR1 LGHNA, CDR2 YSLEER.

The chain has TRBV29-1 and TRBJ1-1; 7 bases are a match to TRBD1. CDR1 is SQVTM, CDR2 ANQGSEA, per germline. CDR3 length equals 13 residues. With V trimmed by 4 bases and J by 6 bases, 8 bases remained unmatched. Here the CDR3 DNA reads TGCAGCGTTGGGATCGGGACAGTCGCTGAAGCTTTCTTT. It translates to CSVGIGTVAEAFF.

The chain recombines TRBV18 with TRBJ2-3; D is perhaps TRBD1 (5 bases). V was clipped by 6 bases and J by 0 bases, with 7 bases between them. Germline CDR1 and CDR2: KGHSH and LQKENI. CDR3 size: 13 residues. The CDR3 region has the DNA TGTGCCAGCTCTAGACAGAGCACAGATACGCAGTATTTT. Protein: CASSRQSTDTQYF.

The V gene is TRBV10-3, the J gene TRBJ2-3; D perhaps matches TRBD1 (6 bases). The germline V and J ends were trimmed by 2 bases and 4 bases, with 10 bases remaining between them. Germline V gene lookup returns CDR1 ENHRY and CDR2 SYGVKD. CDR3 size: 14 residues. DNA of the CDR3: TGTGCCATCAGTGAGGGTAGACAGGCAGATACGCAGTATTTT. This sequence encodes CAISEGRQADTQYF.

The CDR3 DNA is TGCGCCAGCAGCTCCGACAGGGGGACTAACTATGGCTACACCTTC. It encodes CASSSDRGTNYGYTF. This chain links TRBV5-1 with TRBJ1-2; TRBD1 agrees at 9 bases. The germline gives CDR1 SGHRS, CDR2 YFSETQ. V shed 3 bases, J shed 0 bases, and the junction held 3 bases outside the gene matches. This CDR3 is 15 amino acids long.

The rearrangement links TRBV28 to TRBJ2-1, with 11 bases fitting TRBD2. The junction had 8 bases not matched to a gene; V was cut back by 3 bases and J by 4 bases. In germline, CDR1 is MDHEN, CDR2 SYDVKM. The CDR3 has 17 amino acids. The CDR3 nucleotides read TGTGCCAGCAGTTTCCTCATGACTAGCGGGAAATACAATGAGCAGTTCTTC. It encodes CASSFLMTSGKYNEQFF.

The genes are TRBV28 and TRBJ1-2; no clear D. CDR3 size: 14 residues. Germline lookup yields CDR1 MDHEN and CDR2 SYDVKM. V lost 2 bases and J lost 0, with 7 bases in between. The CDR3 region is CASSLPTTNYGYTF. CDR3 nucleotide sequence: TGTGCCAGCAGTTTACCCACTACTAACTATGGCTACACCTTC.

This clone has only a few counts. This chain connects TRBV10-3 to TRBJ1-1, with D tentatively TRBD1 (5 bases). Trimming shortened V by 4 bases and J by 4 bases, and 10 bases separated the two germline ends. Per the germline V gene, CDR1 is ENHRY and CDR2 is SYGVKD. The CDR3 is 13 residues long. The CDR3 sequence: CAISGGRATEAFF. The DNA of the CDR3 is TGTGCCATCAGTGGGGGCAGGGCCACTGAAGCTTTCTTT.

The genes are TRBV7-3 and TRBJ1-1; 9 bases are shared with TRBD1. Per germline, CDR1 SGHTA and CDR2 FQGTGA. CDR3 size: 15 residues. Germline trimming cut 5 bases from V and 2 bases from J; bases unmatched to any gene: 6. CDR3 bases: TGTGCCAGCAGCCCCGGGACAGGGACCAACACTGAAGCTTTCTTT. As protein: CASSPGTGTNTEAFF.

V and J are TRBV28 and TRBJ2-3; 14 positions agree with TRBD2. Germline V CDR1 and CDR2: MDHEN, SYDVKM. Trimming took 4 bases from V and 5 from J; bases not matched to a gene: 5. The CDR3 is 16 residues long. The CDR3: CASSSQTSGGGDTQYF. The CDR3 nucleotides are TGTGCCAGCAGTTCTCAGACTAGCGGGGGGGGAGATACGCAGTATTTT.

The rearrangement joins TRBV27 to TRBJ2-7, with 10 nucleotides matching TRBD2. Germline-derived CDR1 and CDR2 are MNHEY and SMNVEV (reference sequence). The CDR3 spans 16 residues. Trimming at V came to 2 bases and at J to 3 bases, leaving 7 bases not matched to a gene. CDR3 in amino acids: CASSLRRTSGNYEQYF. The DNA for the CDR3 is TGTGCCAGCAGTTTACGACGGACTAGCGGAAACTACGAGCAGTACTTC.

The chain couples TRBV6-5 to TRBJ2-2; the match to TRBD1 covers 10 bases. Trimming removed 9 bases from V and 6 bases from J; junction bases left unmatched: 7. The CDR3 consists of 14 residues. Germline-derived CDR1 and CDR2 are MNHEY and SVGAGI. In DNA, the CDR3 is TGTGCCAGTCCGGGACAGGGGAGGTCCGGGGAGCTGTTTTTT. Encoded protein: CASPGQGRSGELFF.

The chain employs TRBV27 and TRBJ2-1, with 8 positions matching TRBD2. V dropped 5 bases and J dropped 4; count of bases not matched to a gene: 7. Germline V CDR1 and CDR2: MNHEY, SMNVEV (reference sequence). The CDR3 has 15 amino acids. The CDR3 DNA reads TGTGCCAGCAGTAAGGGGGTAGCGGGGTACAATGAGCAGTTCTTC. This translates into CASSKGVAGYNEQFF.

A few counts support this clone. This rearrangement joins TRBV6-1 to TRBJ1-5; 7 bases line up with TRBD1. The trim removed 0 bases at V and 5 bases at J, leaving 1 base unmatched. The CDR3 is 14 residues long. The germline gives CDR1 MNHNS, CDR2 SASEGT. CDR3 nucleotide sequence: TGTGCCAGCAGTGAAGCAGGGGGCGATCAGCCCCAGCATTTT. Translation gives CASSEAGGDQPQHF.

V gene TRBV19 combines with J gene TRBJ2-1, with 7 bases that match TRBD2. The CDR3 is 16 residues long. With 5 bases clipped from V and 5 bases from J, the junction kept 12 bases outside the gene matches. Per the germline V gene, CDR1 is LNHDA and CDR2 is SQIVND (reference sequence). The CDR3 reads CASSARLAPTNNEQFF. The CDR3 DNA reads TGTGCCAGTAGTGCCAGACTAGCCCCCACTAACAATGAGCAGTTCTTC. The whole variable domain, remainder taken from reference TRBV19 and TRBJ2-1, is DGGITQSPKYLFRKEGQNVTLSCEQNLNHDAMYWYRQDPGQGLRLIYYSQIVNDFQKGDIAEGYSVSREKKESFPLTVTSAQKNPTAFYLCASSARLAPTNNEQFFGPGTRLTVL.

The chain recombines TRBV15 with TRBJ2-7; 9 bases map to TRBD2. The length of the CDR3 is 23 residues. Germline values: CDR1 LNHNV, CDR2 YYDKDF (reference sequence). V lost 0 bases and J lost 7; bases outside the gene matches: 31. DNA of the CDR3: TGTGCCACCAGCAGAGATTTCTTGGGCGGGACAACTGGAGCGGGAGGTCTACGGGGTGAGCAGTACTTC. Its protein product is CATSRDFLGGTTGAGGLRGEQYF. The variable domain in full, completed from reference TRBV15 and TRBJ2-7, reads DAMVIQNPRYQVTQFGKPVTLSCSQTLNHNVMYWYQQKSSQAPKLLFHYYDKDFNNEADTPDNFQSRRPNTSFCFLDIRSPGLGDTAMYLCATSRDFLGGTTGAGGLRGEQYFGPGTRLTVT.

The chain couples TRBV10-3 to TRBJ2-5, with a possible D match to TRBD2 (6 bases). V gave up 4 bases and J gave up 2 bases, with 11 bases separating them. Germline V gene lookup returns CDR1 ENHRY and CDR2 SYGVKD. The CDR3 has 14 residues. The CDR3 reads CAISVAGTQETQYF. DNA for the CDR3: TGTGCCATCAGTGTTGCCGGGACTCAAGAGACCCAGTACTTC.

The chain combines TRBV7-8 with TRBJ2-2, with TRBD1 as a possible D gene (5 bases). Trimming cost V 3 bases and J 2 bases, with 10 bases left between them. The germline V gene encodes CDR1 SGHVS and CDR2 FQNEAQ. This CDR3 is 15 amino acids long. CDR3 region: CASSLGQVNTGELFF. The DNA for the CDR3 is TGTGCCAGCAGCTTGGGGCAGGTTAACACCGGGGAGCTGTTTTTT.

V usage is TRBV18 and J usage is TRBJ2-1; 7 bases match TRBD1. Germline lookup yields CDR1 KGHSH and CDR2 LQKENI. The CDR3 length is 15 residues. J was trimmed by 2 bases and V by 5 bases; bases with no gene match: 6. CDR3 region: CASSKDTGAYNEQFF. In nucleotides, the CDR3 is TGTGCCAGCTCAAAAGATACAGGGGCCTACAATGAGCAGTTCTTC.

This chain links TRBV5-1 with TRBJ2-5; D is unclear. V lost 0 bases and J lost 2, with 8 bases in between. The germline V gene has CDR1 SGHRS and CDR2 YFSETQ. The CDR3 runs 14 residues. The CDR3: CASSLGRPQETQYF. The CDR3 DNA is TGCGCCAGCAGCTTGGGGCGGCCACAAGAGACCCAGTACTTC.

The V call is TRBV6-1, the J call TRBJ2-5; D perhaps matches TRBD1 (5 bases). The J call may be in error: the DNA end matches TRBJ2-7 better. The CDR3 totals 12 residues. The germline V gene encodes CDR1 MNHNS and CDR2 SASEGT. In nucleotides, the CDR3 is TGTGCCAGCGACAGACGGTCCTACGAGCAGTACTTC. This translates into CASDRRSYEQYF.

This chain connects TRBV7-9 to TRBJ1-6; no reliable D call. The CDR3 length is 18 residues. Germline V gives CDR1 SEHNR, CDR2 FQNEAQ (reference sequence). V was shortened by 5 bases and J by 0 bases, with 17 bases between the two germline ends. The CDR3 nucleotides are TGTGCCAGCAGCCTCCTTTCAGCTAGGAGCTCCTATAATTCACCCCTCCACTTT. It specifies CASSLLSARSSYNSPLHF. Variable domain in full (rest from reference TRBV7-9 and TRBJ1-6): DTGVSQNPRHKITKRGQNVTFRCDPISEHNRLYWYRQTLGQGPEFLTYFQNEAQLEKSRLLSDRFSAERPKGSFSTLEIQRTEQGDSAMYLCASSLLSARSSYNSPLHFGNGTRLTVT.

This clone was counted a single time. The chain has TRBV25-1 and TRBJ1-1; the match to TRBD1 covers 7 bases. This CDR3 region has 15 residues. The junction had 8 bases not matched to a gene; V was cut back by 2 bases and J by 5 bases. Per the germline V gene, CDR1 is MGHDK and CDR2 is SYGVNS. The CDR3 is CASSEIGQGGTEAFF. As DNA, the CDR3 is TGTGCCAGCAGTGAAATAGGTCAGGGGGGAACTGAAGCTTTCTTT.

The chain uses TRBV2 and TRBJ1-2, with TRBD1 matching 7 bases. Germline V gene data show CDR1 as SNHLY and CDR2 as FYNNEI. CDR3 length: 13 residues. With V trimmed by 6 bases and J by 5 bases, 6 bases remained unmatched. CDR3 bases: TGTGCCAGCAGCCTCGACAGGGTGTATGGCTACACCTTC. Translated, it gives CASSLDRVYGYTF. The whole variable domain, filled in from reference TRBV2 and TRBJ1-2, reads EPEVTQTPSHQVTQMGQEVILRCVPISNHLYFYWYRQILGQKVEFLVSFYNNEISEKSEIFDDQFSVERPDGSNFTLKIRSTKLEDSAMYFCASSLDRVYGYTFGSGTRLTVV.

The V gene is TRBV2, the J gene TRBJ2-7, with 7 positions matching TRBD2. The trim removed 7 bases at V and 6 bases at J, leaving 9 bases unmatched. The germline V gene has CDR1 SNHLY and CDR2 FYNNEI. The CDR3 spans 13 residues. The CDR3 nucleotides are TGTGCCAGCAAAGTCGAGGGAGGGAGCGAGCAGTACTTC. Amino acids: CASKVEGGSEQYF.